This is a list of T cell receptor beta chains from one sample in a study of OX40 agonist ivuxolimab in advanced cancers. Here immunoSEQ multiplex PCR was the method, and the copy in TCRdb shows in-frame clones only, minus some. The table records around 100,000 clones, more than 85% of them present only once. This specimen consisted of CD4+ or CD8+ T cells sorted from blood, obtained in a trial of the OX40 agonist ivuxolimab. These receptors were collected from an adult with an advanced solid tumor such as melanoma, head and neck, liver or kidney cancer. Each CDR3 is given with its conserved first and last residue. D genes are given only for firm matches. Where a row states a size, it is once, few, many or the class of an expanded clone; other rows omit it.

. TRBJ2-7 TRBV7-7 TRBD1 TGTGCTAGCAGCTTGGACAGGGGACACGAGCAGTACTTC CASSLDRGHEQYF
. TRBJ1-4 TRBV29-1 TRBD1 TGCAGCGTCTCGGACAGGCCAAATAATGAAAAACTGTTTTTT CSVSDRPNNEKLFF
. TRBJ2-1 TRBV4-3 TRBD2 TGCGCCAGCAGCCAACACCGGGACACTCCGGGACTAGCGGGAAATGAGCAGTTCTTC CASSQHRDTPGLAGNEQFF
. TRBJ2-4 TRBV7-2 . TGTGCCAGCAGCTTAGAGGGCGGACTAAAAAACATTCAGTACTTC CASSLEGGLKNIQYF
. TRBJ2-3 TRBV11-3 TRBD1 TGTGCCAGCAGCTTAAGACAGGGTAACACAGATACGCAGTATTTT CASSLRQGNTDTQYF
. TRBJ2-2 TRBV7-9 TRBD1 TGTGCCAGCAGCTTACAGGGGGCGAGGACCGGGGAGCTGTTTTTT CASSLQGARTGELFF
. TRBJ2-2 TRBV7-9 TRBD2 TGTGCCACCAGCTTAGCGGGCAACACCGGGGAGCTGTTTTTT CATSLAGNTGELFF
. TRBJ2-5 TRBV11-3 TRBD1 TGTGCCAGCAGCCGGGGACAGGGACAAGAGACCCAGTACTTC CASSRGQGQETQYF
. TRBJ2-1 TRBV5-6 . TGTGCCAGCAGCGGGCTAGGTCCTGAGCAGTTCTTC CASSGLGPEQFF
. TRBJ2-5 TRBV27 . TGTGCCAGCAGTTTATTTGGGGCCGGGGAAGGGACCCAGTACTTC CASSLFGAGEGTQYF
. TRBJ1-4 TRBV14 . TGTGCCAGCAGCCTTAATCGGGGAGAAAAACTGTTTTTT CASSLNRGEKLFF
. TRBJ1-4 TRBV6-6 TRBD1 TGTGCCAGCAGGCCAGGGGGCGTCAGGGAAAAACTGTTTTTT CASRPGGVREKLFF
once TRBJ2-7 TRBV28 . TGTGCCAGCAGTTTCGGAGGGGCTCGTCACGAGCAGTACTTC CASSFGGARHEQYF
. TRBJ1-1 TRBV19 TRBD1 TGTGCCAGTAGTCCTCGGACAGGTTCGATGAACACTGAAGCTTTCTTT CASSPRTGSMNTEAFF
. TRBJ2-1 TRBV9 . TGTGCCAGCGGAGGTTTGGGGACCAGCTCCTACAATGAGCAGTTCTTC CASGGLGTSSYNEQFF
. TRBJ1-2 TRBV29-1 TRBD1 TGCAGCGTTGAGATGATGATCCGGGGACAGAGAAACTATGGCTACACCTTC CSVEMMIRGQRNYGYTF
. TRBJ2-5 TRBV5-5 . TGTGCCAGCAGCTTGGGGGCCGCGGGGTACCAAGAGACCCAGTACTTC CASSLGAAGYQETQYF
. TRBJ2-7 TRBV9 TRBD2 TGTGCCAGCAGCGTAGCGGGACTAGCGGGAGAGCAGTACTTC CASSVAGLAGEQYF
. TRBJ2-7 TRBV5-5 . TGTGCCAGCAGCACGCCGACACGTTCCTACGAGCAGTACTTC CASSTPTRSYEQYF
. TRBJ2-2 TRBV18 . TGTGCCAGCTCGAGACAAGGCGGGAACACCGGGGAGCTGTTTTTT CASSRQGGNTGELFF
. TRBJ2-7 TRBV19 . TGTGCCAGTAGTACGACAGTATCCACCTACGAGCAGTACTTC CASSTTVSTYEQYF
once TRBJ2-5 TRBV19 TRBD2 TGTGCCAGTAGTCCGGGAGGTTTAGGAGAGACCCAGTACTTC CASSPGGLGETQYF
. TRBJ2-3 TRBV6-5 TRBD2 TGTGCCAGCAGTCCTTCAGGACTAGTGCAGTATTTT CASSPSGLVQYF
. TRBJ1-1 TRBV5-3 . TGTGCCAGAAGCGTTAACACTGAAGCTTTCTTT CARSVNTEAFF
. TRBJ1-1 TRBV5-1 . TGCGCCAGCAGCTTGGAGAGGGGAGAGACTGAAGCTTTCTTT CASSLERGETEAFF
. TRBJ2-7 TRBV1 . TGCACCAGCAGCTCGGTGGCGGGAATCTCCTACGAGCAGTACTTC CTSSSVAGISYEQYF
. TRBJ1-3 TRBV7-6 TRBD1 TGTGCCAGCAGCTACGCGGGACAGGGGTTTGGAAACACCATATATTTT CASSYAGQGFGNTIYF
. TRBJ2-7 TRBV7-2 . TGTGCCAGCAGCGCCCTCGGGAGTTTCGAGCAGTACTTC CASSALGSFEQYF
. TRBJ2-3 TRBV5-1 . TGCGCCACCAAGAGAGGCGGGTCAAGAGATACGCAGTATTTT CATKRGGSRDTQYF
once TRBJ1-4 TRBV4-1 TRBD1 TGCGCCAGCAGCCCTCGGGACAGGGGGATAACTAATGAAAAACTGTTTTTT CASSPRDRGITNEKLFF
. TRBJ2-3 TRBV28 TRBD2 TGTGCCAGCAGTCTAATCGGGACTAGCTTGAGCACAGATACGCAGTATTTT CASSLIGTSLSTDTQYF
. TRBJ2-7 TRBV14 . TGTGCCAGCAGCCCGGACCGGGGATACGAGCAGTACTTC CASSPDRGYEQYF
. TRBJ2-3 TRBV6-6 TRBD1 TGTGCCAGCAGTTACAGGGACAGGTCCACAGATACGCAGTATTTT CASSYRDRSTDTQYF
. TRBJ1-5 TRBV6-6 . TGTGCCAGCAGTTACATGTATGAGCAGCCCCAGCATTTT CASSYMYEQPQHF
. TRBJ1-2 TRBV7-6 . TGTGCCAGCAGCCTGGGCCCTGGGGTTGGCTACACCTTC CASSLGPGVGYTF
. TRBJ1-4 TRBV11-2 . TGTGCCAGCAGCCCGCGCCAGAGGGAAAATGAAAAACTGTTTTTT CASSPRQRENEKLFF
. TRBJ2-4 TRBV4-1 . TGCGCCAGCAGCCAAGAATCGCTCAAAAACATTCAGTACTTC CASSQESLKNIQYF
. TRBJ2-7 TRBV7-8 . TGTGCCAGCAGCCGTAGGACAGCCCCCTGGGAGCAGTACTTC CASSRRTAPWEQYF
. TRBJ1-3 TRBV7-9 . TGTGCCAGCAGCACTGACGTCGACTCTGGAAACACCATATATTTT CASSTDVDSGNTIYF
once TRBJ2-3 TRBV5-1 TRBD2 TGCGCCAGCAGCATCGGGACTAGCGGGAGGGCGTCTCAAGATACGCAGTATTTT CASSIGTSGRASQDTQYF
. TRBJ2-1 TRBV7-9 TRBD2 TGTGCCAGCAGCCCACTAGCGGGAGGGTCCAATGAGCAGTTCTTC CASSPLAGGSNEQFF
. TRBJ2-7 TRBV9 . TGTGCCAGCAGCGTTAGTTACAGTAGCTCCTACGAGCAGTACTTC CASSVSYSSSYEQYF
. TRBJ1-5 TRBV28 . TGTGCCAGCGGGTGGGGGGAACAGCCCCAGCATTTT CASGWGEQPQHF
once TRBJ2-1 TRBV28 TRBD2 TGTGCCAGCAGTTTATTGGGAGGGACCGGTTTTGATGAGCAGTTCTTC CASSLLGGTGFDEQFF
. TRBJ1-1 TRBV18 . TGTGCCAGCTCTCAAATCCCCAGGGGAGGCACTGAAGCTTTCTTT CASSQIPRGGTEAFF
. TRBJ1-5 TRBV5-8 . TGTGCCAGCAGCCGCGGGAGCTATAGCAATCAGCCCCAGCATTTT CASSRGSYSNQPQHF
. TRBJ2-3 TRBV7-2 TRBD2 TGTGCCAGCAGCAAACAGCGGGAGAGGACAGATACGCAGTATTTT CASSKQRERTDTQYF
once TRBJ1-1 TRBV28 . TGTGCCACTGGCCCTCTGAACACTGAAGCTTTCTTT CATGPLNTEAFF
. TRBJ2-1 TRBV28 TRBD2 TGTGCCAGCAGTTCAACCGGGACTAGTATAAATGAGCAGTTCTTC CASSSTGTSINEQFF
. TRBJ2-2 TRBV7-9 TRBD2 TGTGCCAGCAGCTTAGTGGGAGGGCAAAACACCGGGGAGCTGTTTTTT CASSLVGGQNTGELFF
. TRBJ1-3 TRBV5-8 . TGTGCCAGCAGCCCCGGACATTCCTCTGGAAACACCATATATTTT CASSPGHSSGNTIYF
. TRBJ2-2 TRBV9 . TGTGCCAGCAGCGTAGGTACGGGGGCAAACACCGGGGAGCTGTTTTTT CASSVGTGANTGELFF
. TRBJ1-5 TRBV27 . TGTGCCAGCAGTTCCATGGGCGGTAGCAATCAGCCCCAGCATTTT CASSSMGGSNQPQHF
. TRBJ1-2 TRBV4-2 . TGTGCCAGCAGCCAAGTATTTAAGGGATACTATGGCTACACCTTC CASSQVFKGYYGYTF
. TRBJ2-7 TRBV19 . TGTGCCAGTAGCCGAGGCGGATACGAGCAGTACTTC CASSRGGYEQYF
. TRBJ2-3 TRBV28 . TGTGCCAGCAGTTTGGTAACGGATGCCTCGGATACGCAGTATTTT CASSLVTDASDTQYF
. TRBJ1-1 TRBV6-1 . TGTGCCAGCAGTGAATTAGCCGCAGTGAACACTGAAGCTTTCTTT CASSELAAVNTEAFF
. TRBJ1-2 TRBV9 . TGTGCCAGCAGCGTAGGAGGGAATGGCTACACCTTC CASSVGGNGYTF
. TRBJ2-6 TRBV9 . TGTGCCAGCAGCGTGGGCCTGACCTCTGGGGCCAACGTCCTGACTTTC CASSVGLTSGANVLTF
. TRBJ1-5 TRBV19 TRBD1 TGTGCCAGTAGTATGGACAGGGAAGTGGGGCCCCAGCATTTT CASSMDREVGPQHF